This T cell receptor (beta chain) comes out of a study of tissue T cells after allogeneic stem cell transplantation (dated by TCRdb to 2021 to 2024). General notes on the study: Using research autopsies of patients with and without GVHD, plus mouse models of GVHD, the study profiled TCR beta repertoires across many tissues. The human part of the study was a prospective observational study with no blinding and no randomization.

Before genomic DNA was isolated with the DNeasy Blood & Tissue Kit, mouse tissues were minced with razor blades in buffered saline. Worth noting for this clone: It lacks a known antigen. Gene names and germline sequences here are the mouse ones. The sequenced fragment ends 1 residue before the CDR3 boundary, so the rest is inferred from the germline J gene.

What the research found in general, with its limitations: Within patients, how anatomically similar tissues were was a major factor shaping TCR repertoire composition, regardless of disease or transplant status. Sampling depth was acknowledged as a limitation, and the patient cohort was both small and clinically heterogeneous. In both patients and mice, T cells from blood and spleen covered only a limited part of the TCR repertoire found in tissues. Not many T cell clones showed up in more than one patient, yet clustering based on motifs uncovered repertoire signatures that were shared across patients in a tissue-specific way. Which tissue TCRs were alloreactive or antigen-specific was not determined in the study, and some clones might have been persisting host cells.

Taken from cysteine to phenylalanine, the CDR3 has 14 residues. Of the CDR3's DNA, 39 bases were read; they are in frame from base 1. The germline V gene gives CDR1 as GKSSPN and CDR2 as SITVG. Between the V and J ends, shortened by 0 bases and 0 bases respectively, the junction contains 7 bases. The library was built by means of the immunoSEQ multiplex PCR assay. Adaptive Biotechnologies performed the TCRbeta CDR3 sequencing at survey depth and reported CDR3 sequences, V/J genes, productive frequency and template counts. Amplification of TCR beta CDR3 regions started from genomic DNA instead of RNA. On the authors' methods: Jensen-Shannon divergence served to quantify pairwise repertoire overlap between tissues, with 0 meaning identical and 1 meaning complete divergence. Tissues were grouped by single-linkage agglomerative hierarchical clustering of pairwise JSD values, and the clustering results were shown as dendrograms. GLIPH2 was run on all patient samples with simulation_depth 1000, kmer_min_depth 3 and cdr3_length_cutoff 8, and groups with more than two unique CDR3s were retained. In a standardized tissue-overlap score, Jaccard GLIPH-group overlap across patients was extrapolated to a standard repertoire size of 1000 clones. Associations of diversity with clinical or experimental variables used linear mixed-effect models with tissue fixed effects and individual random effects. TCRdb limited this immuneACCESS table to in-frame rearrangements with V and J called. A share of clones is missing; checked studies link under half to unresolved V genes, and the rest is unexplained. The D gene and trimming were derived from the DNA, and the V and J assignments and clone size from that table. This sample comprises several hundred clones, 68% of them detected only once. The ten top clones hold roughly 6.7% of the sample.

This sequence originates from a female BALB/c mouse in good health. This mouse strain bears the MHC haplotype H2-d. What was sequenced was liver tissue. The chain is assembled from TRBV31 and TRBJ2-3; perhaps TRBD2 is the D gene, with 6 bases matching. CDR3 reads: CAWSLGGSAETLYF. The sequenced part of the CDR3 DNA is TGTGCCTGGAGTCTGGGGGGTAGTGCAGAAACGCTGTAT.